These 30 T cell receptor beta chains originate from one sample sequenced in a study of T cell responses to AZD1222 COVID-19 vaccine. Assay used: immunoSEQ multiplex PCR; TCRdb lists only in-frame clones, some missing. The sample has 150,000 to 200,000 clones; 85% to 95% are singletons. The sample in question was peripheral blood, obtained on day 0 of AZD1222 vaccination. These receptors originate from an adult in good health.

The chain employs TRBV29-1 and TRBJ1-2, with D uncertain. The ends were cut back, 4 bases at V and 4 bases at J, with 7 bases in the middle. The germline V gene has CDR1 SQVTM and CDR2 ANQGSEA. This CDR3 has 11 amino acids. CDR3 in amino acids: CSVVAFYGYTF. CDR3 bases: TGCAGCGTTGTGGCTTTCTATGGCTACACCTTC.

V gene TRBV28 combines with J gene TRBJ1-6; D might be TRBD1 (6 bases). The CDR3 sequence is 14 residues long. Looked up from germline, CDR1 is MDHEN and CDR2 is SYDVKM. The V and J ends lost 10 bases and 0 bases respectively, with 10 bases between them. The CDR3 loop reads CANADSSYNSPLHF. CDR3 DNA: TGTGCCAACGCGGACAGCTCCTATAATTCACCCCTCCACTTT. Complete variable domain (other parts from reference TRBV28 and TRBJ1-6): DVKVTQSSRYLVKRTGEKVFLECVQDMDHENMFWYRQDPGLGLRLIYFSYDVKMKEKGDIPEGYSVSREKKERFSLILESASTNQTSMYLCANADSSYNSPLHFGNGTRLTVT.

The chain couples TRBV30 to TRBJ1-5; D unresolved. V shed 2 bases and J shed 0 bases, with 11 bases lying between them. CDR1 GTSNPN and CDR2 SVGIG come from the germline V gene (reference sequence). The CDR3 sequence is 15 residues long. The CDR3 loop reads CAWSPPGNSNQPQHF. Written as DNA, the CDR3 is TGTGCCTGGAGTCCCCCGGGGAATAGCAATCAGCCCCAGCATTTT. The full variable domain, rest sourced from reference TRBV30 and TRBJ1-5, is SQTIHQWPATLVQPVGSPLSLECTVEGTSNPNLYWYRQAAGRGLQLLFYSVGIGQISSEVPQNLSASRPQDRQFILSSKKLLLSDSGFYLCAWSPPGNSNQPQHFGDGTRLSIL.

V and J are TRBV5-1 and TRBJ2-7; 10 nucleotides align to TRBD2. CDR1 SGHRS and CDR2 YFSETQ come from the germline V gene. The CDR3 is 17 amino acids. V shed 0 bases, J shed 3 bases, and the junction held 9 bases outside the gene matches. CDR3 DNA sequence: TGCGCCAGCAGCTTGGCACTAGCGGGGAGTTTTAGCTACGAGCAGTACTTC. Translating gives CASSLALAGSFSYEQYF.

CDR3 DNA sequence: TGCGCCAGCAGCTTGTCGACTTATTCGGCAGATACGCAGTATTTT. As protein: CASSLSTYSADTQYF. V gene TRBV5-1 combines with J gene TRBJ2-3; D gene ambiguous. Germline V gene sequence: CDR1 SGHRS, CDR2 YFSETQ. The CDR3 is 15 residues long. The germline V and J ends were trimmed by 1 base and 4 bases, with 13 bases remaining between them.

The CDR3 bases are TGTGCCAGCAGCTTGACTAGCACAGATACGCAGTATTTT. Translating gives CASSLTSTDTQYF. The V call is TRBV5-8, the J call TRBJ2-3; D is uncertain. CDR1 is SGHTS and CDR2 is YDEGEE in the germline V gene. V was cut by 1 base and J by 0 bases, with 3 bases left in between. The CDR3 is made up of 13 amino acids.

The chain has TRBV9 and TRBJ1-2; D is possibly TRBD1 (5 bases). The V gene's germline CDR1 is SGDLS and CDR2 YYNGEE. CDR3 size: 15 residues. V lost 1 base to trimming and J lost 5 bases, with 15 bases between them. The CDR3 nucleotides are TGTGCCAGCAGCGTACATGGGGGTGCCGGGTATGGCTACACCTTC. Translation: CASSVHGGAGYGYTF.

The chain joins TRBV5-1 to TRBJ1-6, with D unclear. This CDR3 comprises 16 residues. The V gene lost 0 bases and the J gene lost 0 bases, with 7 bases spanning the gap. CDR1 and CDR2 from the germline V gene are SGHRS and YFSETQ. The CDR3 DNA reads TGCGCCAGCAGCTTGGTACAAAGCTCCTATAATTCACCCCTCCACTTT. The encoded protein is CASSLVQSSYNSPLHF.

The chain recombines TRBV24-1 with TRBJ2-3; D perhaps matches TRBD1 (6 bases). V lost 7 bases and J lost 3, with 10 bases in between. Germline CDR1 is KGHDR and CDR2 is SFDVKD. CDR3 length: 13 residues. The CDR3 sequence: CATRQGATDTQYF. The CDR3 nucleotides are TGTGCCACCAGACAGGGCGCGACAGATACGCAGTATTTT.

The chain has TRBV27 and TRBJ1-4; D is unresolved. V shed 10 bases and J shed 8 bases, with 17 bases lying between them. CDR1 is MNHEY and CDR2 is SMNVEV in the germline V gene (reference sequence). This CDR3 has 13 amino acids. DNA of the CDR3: TGTGCCAAAACACCAGAGGTTTGGGAAAAACTGTTTTTT. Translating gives CAKTPEVWEKLFF.

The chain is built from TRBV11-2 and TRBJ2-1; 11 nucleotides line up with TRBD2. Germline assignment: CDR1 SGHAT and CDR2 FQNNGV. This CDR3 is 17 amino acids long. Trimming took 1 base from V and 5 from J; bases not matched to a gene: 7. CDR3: CASSLAPPTSGDNEQFF. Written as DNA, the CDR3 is TGTGCCAGCAGCTTAGCCCCCCCGACTAGCGGGGACAATGAGCAGTTCTTC.

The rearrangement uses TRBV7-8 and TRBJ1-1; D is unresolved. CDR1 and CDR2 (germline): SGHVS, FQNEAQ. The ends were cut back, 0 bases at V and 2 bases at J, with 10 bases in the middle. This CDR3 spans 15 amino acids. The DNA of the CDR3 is TGTGCCAGCAGCTTAGCCCCCACCCATAACACTGAAGCTTTCTTT. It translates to CASSLAPTHNTEAFF.

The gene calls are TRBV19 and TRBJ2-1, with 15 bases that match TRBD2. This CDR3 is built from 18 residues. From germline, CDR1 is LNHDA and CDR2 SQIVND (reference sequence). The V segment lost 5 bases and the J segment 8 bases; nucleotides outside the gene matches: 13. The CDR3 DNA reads TGTGCCAGTAGTGCCTACCGCGGGACTAGCGGGGGGCTTGATGAGCAGTTCTTC. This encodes CASSAYRGTSGGLDEQFF.

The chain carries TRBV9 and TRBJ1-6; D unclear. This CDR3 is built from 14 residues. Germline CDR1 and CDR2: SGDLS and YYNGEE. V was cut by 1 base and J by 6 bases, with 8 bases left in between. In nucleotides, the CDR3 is TGTGCCAGCAGCGTAAAGCCTACTAATTCACCCCTCCACTTT. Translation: CASSVKPTNSPLHF.

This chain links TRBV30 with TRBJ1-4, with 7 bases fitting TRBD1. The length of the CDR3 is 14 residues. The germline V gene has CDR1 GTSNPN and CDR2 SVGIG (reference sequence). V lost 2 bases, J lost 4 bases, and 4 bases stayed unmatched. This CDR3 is CAWSWGQLNEKLFF. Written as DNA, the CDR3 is TGTGCCTGGAGTTGGGGACAGCTTAATGAAAAACTGTTTTTT.

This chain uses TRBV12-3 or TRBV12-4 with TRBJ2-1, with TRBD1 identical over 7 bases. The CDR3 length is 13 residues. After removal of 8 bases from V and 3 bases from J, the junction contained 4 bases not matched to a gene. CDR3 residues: CASHRGFYNEQFF. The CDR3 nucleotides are TGTGCCAGCCACAGGGGCTTCTACAATGAGCAGTTCTTC.

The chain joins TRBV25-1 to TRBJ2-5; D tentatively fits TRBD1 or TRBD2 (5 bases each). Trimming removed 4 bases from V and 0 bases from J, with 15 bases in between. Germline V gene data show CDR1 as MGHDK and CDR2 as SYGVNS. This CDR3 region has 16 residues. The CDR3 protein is CASSGWDGTYQETQYF. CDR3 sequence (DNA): TGTGCCAGCAGTGGATGGGACGGAACTTACCAAGAGACCCAGTACTTC. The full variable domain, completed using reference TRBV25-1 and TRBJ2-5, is EADIYQTPRYLVIGTGKKITLECSQTMGHDKMYWYQQDPGMELHLIHYSYGVNSTEKGDLSSESTVSRIRTEHFPLTLESARPSHTSQYLCASSGWDGTYQETQYFGPGTRLLVL.

The CDR3 nucleotides read TGTGCCACTACAATCCGGGACAGGGGAACTGAAGCTTTCTTT. It codes for CATTIRDRGTEAFF. The chain has TRBV19 and TRBJ1-1, with 10 bases identical to TRBD1. Trimming cost V 10 bases and J 5 bases; bases outside gene matches: 10. Germline CDR1 is LNHDA and CDR2 is SQIVND (reference sequence). The CDR3 has 14 amino acids. Using reference TRBV19 and TRBJ1-1 for the parts outside the CDR3, the full variable domain is DGGITQSPKYLFRKEGQNVTLSCEQNLNHDAMYWYRQDPGQGLRLIYYSQIVNDFQKGDIAEGYSVSREKKESFPLTVTSAQKNPTAFYLCATTIRDRGTEAFFGQGTRLTVV.

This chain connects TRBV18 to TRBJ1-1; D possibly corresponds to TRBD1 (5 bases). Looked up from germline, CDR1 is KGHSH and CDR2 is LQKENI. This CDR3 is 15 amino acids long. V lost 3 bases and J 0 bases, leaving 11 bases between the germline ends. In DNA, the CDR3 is TGTGCCAGCTCACCCTCAGGGCACATGAACACTGAAGCTTTCTTT. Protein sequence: CASSPSGHMNTEAFF.

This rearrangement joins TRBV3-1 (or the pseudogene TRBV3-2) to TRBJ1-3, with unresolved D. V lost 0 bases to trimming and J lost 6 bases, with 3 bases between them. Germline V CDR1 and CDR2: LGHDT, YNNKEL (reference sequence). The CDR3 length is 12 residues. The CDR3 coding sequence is TGTGCCAGCAGCCAAGAAGCAAACACCATATATTTT. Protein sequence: CASSQEANTIYF.

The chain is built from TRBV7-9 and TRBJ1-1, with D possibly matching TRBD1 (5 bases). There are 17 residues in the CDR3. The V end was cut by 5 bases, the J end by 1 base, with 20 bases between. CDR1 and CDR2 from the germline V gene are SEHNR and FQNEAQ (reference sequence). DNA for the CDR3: TGTGCCAGCAGCCGACTGGGGGAGGGGATTAGGAACACTGAAGCTTTCTTT. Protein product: CASSRLGEGIRNTEAFF.

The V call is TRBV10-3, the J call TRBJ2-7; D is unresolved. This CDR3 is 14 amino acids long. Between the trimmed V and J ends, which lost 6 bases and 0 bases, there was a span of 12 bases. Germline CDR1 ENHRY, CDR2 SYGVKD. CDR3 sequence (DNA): TGTGCCATCAGGGAGACGGACCGCTCCTACGAGCAGTACTTC. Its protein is CAIRETDRSYEQYF.

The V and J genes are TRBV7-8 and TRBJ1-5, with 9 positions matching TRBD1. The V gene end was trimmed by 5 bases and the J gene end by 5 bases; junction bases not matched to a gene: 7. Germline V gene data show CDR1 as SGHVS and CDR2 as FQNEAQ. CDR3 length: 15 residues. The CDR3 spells CASSRDRADDQPQHF. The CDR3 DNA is TGTGCCAGCAGCCGGGACAGGGCCGATGATCAGCCCCAGCATTTT.

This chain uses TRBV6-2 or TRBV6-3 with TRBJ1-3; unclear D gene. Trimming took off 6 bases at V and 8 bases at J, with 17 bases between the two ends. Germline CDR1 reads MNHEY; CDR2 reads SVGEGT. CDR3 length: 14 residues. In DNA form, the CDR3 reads TGTGCCAGCAGCCCGAGGTATGGGGTGGACACCATATATTTT. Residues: CASSPRYGVDTIYF.

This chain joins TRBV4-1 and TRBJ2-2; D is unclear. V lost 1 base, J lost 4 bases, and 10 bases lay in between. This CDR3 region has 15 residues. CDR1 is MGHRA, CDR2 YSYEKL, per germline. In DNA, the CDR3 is TGCGCCAGCAGCCAAGGCACCCTCGGCACCGGGGAGCTGTTTTTT. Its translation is CASSQGTLGTGELFF.

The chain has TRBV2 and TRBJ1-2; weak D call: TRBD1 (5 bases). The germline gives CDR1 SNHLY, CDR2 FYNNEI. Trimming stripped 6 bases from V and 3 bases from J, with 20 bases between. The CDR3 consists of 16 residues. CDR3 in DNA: TGTGCCAGCAGGGGGGGTTCAACAAACGGAGACTATGGCTACACCTTC. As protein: CASRGGSTNGDYGYTF.

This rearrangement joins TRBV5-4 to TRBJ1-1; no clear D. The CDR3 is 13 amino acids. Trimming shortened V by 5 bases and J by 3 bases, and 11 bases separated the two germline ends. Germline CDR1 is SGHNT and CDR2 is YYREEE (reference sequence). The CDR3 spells CASRTGPDTEAFF. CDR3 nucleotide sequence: TGTGCCAGCAGGACGGGTCCGGACACTGAAGCTTTCTTT.

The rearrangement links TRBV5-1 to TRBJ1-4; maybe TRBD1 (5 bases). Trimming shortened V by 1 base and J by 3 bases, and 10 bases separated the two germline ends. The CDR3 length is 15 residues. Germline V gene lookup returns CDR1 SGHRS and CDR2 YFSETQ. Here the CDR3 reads CASSLRGSSNEKLFF. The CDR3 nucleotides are TGCGCCAGCAGCTTGAGGGGCTCCTCTAATGAAAAACTGTTTTTT.

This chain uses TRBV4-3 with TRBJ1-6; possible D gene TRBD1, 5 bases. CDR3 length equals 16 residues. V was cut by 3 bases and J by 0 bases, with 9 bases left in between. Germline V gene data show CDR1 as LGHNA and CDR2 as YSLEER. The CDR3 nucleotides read TGCGCCAGCAGCCAGGGGCCTAGCTCCTATAATTCACCCCTCCACTTT. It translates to CASSQGPSSYNSPLHF.

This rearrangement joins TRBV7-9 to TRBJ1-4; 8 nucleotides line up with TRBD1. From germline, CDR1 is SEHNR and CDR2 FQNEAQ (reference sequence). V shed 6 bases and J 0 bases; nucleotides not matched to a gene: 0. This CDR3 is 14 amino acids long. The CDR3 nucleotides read TGTGCCAGCAGGACAGGGGCAACTAATGAAAAACTGTTTTTT. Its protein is CASRTGATNEKLFF.